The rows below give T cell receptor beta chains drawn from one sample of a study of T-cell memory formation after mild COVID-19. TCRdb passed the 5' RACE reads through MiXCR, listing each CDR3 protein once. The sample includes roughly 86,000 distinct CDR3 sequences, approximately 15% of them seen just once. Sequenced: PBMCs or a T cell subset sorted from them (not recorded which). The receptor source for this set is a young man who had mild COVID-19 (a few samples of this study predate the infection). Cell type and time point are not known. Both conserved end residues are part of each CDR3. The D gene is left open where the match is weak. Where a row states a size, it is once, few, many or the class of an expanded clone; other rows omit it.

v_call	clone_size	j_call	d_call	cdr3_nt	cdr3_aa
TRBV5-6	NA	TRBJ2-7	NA	TGTGCCAGCAGCGGCGGCCGGGACCGGCGAATCAACGAGCAGTACTTC	CASSGGRDRRINEQYF
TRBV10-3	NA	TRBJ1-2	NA	TGTGCCATCATGACCTCGGGGGTCGATGGCTACACCTTC	CAIMTSGVDGYTF
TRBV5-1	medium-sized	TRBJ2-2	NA	TGCGCCAGCAGCTTGGCGGTTGGAGCCTACACCGGGGAGCTGTTTTTT	CASSLAVGAYTGELFF
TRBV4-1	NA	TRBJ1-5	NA	TGCGCCAGCAGCCACGCTACAGGGCGTCAGCCCCAGCATTTT	CASSHATGRQPQHF
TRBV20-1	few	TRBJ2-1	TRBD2	TGCAGGGCGGGGGGTTTTGAGCAGTTCTTC	CRAGGFEQFF
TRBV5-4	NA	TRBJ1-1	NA	TGTGCCAGCAGCTTGCAGAACACTGAAGCTTTCTTT	CASSLQNTEAFF
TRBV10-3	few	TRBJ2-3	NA	TGTGCCATCAGTCCCGACCGGTACCAACTCACAGATACGCAGTATTTT	CAISPDRYQLTDTQYF
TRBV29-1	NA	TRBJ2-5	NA	TGCAGCGTTGATTCACAAGAGACCCAGTACTTC	CSVDSQETQYF
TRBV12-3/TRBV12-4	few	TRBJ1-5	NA	TGTGCCAGCTCAGGGGAGGCGAACAGCAATCAGCCCCAGCATTTT	CASSGEANSNQPQHF
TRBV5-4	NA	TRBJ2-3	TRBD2	TGTGCCAGCAGCTCGACTAGCGGGGGTGTTCCAGATACGCAGTATTTT	CASSSTSGGVPDTQYF
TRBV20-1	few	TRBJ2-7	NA	TGCAGTGCCGGACATAGGACCTCCTACGAGCAGTACTTC	CSAGHRTSYEQYF
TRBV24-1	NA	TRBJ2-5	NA	TGTGCCACCAGTGATTCCTTGGGAAGGGACCAAGAGACCCAGTACTTC	CATSDSLGRDQETQYF
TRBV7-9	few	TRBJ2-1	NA	TGTGCCAGCAGCTTAAGGGAGGAACAGTTCTTC	CASSLREEQFF
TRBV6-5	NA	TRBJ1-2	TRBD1	TGTGCCAGCAGACGTCCCGGACAGGCTAACTATGGCTACACCTTC	CASRRPGQANYGYTF
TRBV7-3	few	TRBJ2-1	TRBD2	TGTGCCAGCAGCTCGACGGGGAGGGATAATGAGCAGTTCTTC	CASSSTGRDNEQFF
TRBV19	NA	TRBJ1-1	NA	TGTGCCAGTAGTATGGGGAAAAACACTGAAGCTTTCTTT	CASSMGKNTEAFF
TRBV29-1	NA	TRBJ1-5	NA	TGCAGCGTGGGGGTGGGCAATCAGCCCCAGCATTTT	CSVGVGNQPQHF
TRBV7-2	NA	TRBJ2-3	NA	TGTGCCAGCAGCAAGATGGTAGATACGCAGTATTTT	CASSKMVDTQYF
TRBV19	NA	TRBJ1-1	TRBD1	TGTGCCAGTAGTCCCACAGGGGAGACTGAAGCTTTCTTT	CASSPTGETEAFF
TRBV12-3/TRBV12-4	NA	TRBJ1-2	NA	TGTGCCAGCAGTTTTAACAGCTTCTATGGCTACACCTTC	CASSFNSFYGYTF
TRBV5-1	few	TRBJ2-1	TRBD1	TGCGCCAGCAGCCAGGACAGGGCCCCTGATGATGAGCAGTTCTTC	CASSQDRAPDDEQFF
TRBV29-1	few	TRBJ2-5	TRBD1	TGCAGCGTTCCGGGACAGACACCAGAGACCCAGTACTTC	CSVPGQTPETQYF
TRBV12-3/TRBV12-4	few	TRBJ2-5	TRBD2	TGTGCCAGCAGCTGGACTAGCTCGTACCAAGAGACCCAGTACTTC	CASSWTSSYQETQYF
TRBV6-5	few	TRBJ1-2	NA	TGTGCCAGCAGGGAGGGGAGTGCCTATGGCTACACCTTC	CASREGSAYGYTF
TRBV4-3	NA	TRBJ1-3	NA	TGCGCCAGCAGCCAAGATCACCGTGGCTCTGGAAACACCATATATTTT	CASSQDHRGSGNTIYF
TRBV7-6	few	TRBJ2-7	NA	TGTGCCAGCAGCTTTGCGTTGGGTGGTCGTTACGAGCAGTACTTC	CASSFALGGRYEQYF
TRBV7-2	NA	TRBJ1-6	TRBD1	TGTGCCAGCAGCCAGTGGACAGGTCGTTGGAATTCACCCCTCCACTTT	CASSQWTGRWNSPLHF
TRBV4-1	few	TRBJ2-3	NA	TGCGCCAGCAGCCAAGTTGCCCTCTCTAGCACAGATACGCAGTATTTT	CASSQVALSSTDTQYF
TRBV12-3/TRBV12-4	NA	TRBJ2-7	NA	TGTGCCAGCAGTACACAGGGTTACTCCTACGATCAGTACTTC	CASSTQGYSYDQYF
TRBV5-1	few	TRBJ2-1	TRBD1	TGCGCCAGCAGCATTAACAGGGGAGTGGGGAATGAGCAGTTCTTC	CASSINRGVGNEQFF
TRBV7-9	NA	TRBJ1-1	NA	TGTGCCAGCAGCGGATCGGGACACCTGAACACTGAAGCTTTCTTT	CASSGSGHLNTEAFF
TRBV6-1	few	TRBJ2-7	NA	TGTGCCAGCAGTGAAAGGTGGTACGAGCAGTACTTC	CASSERWYEQYF
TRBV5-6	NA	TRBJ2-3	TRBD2	TGTGCCAGCAGCTTGGGTAGCGGGGGGGCCTTAGAAGATACGCAGTATTTT	CASSLGSGGALEDTQYF
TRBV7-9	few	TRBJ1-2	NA	TGTGCCAGCAGCTCAACTGTCCGCAGGGACGATAACTATGGCTACACCTTC	CASSSTVRRDDNYGYTF
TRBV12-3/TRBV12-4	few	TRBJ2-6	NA	TGTGCCAGCCTCCCCCGTGGGGCCAACGTCCTGACTTTC	CASLPRGANVLTF
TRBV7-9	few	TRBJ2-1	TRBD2	TGTGCCAGCAGCTCCCTAGCGGGGGGACCAATCAATGAGCAGTTCTTC	CASSSLAGGPINEQFF
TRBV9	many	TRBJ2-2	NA	TGTGCCAGCAGCGTAGCATACAGACCCACCGGGGAGCTGTTTTTT	CASSVAYRPTGELFF
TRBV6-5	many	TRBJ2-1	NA	TGTGCCAGCAGTTACGGAGCGGAAAATGAGCAGTTCTTC	CASSYGAENEQFF
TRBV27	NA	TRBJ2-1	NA	TGTGCCAGCAGTTTTGCACCGGCCCAAGGGCAGTTCTTC	CASSFAPAQGQFF
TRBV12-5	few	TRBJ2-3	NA	TGTGCTAGTGGTTTGGCGGTTATGCCTGGCACAGATACGCAGTATTTT	CASGLAVMPGTDTQYF
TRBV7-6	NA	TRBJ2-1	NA	TGTGCCAGCAGCTTATTACAGACGTCTCACAATGAGCAGTTCTTC	CASSLLQTSHNEQFF
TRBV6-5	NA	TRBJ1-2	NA	TGTGCCAGCAGTTACTCGCAGGGTCGGAGGGGCTACACCTTC	CASSYSQGRRGYTF
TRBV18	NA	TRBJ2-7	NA	TGTGCCAGCTCGCACGCGGGGCCCTACGAGCAGTACTTC	CASSHAGPYEQYF
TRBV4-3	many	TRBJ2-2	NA	TGCGCCAGCAGCCCTCCCCCCGGCGGGGAGCTGTTTTTT	CASSPPPGGELFF
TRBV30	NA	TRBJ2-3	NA	TGTGCCTGGAGTGAGCCCCCGGATACGCAGTATTTT	CAWSEPPDTQYF
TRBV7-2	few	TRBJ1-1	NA	TGTGCCAGCAGTGTAGGTCGGACTGAAGCTTTCTTT	CASSVGRTEAFF
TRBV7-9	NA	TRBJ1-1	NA	TGTGCCAGCAGCCAAGGACCGGCTGAAGCTTTCTTT	CASSQGPAEAFF
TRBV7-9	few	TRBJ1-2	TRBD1	TGTGCCAGCATGACAGGGCCCATGGGCTACACCTTC	CASMTGPMGYTF
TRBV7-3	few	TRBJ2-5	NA	TGTGCCAGCAGCCAACTTCCGGGACAACAAGAGACCCAGTACTTC	CASSQLPGQQETQYF
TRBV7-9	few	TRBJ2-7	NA	TGTGCCAGCAGCTTAGAGAGGGCAGGCGAGCAGTACTTC	CASSLERAGEQYF
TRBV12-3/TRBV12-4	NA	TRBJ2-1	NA	TGTGCCAGCAGCCAATCGGGCTCCTACAATGAGCAGTTCTTC	CASSQSGSYNEQFF
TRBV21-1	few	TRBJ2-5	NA	TGTGCCAGCAGCAAAGTATCAGGGAGAGCGGAGACCCAGTACTTC	CASSKVSGRAETQYF
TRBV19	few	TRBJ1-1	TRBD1	TGTGCCAGTAGTGACCTGACAGGGGTGGTTGAAGCTTTCTTT	CASSDLTGVVEAFF
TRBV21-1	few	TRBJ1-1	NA	TGTGCCAGCAGCAAAGGCAGGGTCACTGAAGCTTTCTTT	CASSKGRVTEAFF
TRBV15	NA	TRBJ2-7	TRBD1	TGTGCCACCAGCGGCCGGGACAGGGCCTACGAGCAGTACTTC	CATSGRDRAYEQYF